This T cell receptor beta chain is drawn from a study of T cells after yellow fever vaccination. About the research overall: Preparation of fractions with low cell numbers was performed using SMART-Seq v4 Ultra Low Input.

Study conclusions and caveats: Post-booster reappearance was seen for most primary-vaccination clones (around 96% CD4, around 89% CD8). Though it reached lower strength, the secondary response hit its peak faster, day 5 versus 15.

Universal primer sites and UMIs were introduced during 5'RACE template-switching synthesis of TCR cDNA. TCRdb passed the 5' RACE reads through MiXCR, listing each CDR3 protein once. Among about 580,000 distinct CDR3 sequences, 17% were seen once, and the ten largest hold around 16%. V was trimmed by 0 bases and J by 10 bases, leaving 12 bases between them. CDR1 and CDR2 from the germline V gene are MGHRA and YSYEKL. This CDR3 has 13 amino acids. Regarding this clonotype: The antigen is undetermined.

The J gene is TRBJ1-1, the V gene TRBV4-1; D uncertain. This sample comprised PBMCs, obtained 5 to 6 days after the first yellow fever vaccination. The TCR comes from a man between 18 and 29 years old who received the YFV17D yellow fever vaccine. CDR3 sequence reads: CASSQDESEGAFF. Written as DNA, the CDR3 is TGCGCCAGCAGCCAAGATGAGTCTGAGGGAGCTTTCTTT.